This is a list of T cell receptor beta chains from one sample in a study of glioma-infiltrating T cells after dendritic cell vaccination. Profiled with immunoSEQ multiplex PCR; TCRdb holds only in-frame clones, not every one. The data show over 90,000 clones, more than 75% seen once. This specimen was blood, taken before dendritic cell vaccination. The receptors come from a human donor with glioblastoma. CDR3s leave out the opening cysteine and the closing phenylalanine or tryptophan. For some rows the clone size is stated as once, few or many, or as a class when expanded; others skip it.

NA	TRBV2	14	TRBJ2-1	ASSVGLASSYNEQF
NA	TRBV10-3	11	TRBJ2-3	AISVPQTDTQY
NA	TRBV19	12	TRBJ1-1	ASSSTNRGTEAF
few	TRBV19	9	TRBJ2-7	ASGQGLEQY
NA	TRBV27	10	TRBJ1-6	ASSLGGSPLH
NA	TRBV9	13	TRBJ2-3	ASSKQPGGADTQY
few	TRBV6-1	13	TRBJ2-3	ASSVLAGSTDTQY
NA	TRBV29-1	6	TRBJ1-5	SAQTQH
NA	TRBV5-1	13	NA	ASSMPGLTPYEQY
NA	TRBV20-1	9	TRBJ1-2	SAPGNYGYT
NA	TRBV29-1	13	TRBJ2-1	SVEKKDRGQYEQF
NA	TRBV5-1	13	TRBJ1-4	ASSLVTGGDEKLF
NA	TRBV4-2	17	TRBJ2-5	ASSQGSGLAGIIQETQY
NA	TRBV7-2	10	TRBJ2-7	ASSLGRGEQY
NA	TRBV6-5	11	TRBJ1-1	ACHSRGEDLAF
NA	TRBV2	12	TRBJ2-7	ASSPQVVSYEQY
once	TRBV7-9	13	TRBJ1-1	ASSPHGRANTEAF
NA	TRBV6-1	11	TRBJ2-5	ASRTGLPETQY
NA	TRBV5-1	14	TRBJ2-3	ASSLGLAGPTDTQY
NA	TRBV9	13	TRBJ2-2	ASSRGQVNTGELF